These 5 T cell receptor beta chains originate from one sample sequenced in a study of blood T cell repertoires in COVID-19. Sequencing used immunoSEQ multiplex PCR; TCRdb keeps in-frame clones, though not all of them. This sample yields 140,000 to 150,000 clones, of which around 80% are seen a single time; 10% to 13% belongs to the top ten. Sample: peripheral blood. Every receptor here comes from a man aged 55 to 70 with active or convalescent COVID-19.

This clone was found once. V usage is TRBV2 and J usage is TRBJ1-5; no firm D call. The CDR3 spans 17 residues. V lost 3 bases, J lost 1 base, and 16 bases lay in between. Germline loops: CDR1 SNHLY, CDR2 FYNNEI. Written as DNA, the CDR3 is TGTGCCAGCAGTGAGGAGGAAAGGAGCCCAAGCAATCAGCCCCAGCATTTT. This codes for CASSEEERSPSNQPQHF.

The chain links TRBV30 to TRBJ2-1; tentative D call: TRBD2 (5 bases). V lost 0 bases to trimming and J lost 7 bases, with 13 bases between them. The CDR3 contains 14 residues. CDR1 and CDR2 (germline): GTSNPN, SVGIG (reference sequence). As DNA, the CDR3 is TGTGCCTGGAGTGTACTTGACTACGCAAATGAGCAGTTCTTC. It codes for CAWSVLDYANEQFF. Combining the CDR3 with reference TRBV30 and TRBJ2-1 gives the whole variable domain SQTIHQWPATLVQPVGSPLSLECTVEGTSNPNLYWYRQAAGRGLQLLFYSVGIGQISSEVPQNLSASRPQDRQFILSSKKLLLSDSGFYLCAWSVLDYANEQFFGPGTRLTVL.

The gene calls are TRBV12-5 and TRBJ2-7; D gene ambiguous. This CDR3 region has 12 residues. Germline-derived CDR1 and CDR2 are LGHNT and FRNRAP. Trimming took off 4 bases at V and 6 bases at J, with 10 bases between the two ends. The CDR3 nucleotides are TGTGCTAGTGGTTCTGAGGTAGGCGAGCAGTACGTC. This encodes CASGSEVGEQYV.

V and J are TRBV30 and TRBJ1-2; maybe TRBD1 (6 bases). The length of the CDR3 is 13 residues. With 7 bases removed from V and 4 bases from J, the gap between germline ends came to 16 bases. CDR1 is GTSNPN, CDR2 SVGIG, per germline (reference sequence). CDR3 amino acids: CASIRGARYGYTF. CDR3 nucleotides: TGTGCCTCAATTCGGGGGGCCCGCTATGGCTACACCTTC.

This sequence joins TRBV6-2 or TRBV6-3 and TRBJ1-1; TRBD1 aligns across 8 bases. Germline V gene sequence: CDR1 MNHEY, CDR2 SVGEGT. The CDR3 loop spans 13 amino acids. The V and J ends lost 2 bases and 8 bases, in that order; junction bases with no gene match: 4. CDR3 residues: CASSYGQGWEAFF. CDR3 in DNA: TGTGCCAGCAGTTACGGACAGGGATGGGAAGCTTTCTTT.